This entry lists 13 T cell receptor beta chains sequenced from one sample in a study of control samples from healthy donors and cancer patients. Measured with immunoSEQ multiplex PCR; TCRdb has only the in-frame clones, and not every one. The repertoire includes around 130,000 clones, approximately 90% of them detected once, and around an eighth sits in the top ten. Input material: blood. These receptors were collected from a man younger than 40 in good health.

The genes are TRBV27 and TRBJ2-2; D remains unclear. Trimming stripped 5 bases from V and 7 bases from J, with 11 bases between. The germline gives CDR1 MNHEY, CDR2 SMNVEV (reference sequence). There are 13 residues in the CDR3. CDR3 sequence reads: CASSPRLVGELFF. The CDR3, as DNA: TGTGCCAGCAGTCCTAGACTCGTCGGGGAGCTGTTTTTT.

This rearrangement joins TRBV15 to TRBJ1-2, with 9 nucleotides matching TRBD1. Germline values: CDR1 LNHNV, CDR2 YYDKDF (reference sequence). The CDR3 sequence is 15 residues long. The V gene end was trimmed by 3 bases and the J gene end by 4 bases; junction bases not matched to a gene: 6. The CDR3 spells CATSRDRGPFYGYTF. CDR3 nucleotides: TGTGCCACCAGCAGGGACAGGGGCCCCTTCTATGGCTACACCTTC.

The chain combines TRBV19 with TRBJ2-5, with D hard to call. Per germline, CDR1 LNHDA and CDR2 SQIVND (reference sequence). The CDR3 length is 13 residues. The germline V and J ends were trimmed by 3 bases and 1 base, with 6 bases remaining between them. The CDR3 DNA follows: TGTGCCAGTAGTATTAACAGCCAAGAGACCCAGTACTTC. Protein product: CASSINSQETQYF.

The chain is built from TRBV29-1 and TRBJ2-1, with D unclear. The CDR3 runs 12 residues. Per germline, CDR1 SQVTM and CDR2 ANQGSEA. The V gene lost 4 bases and the J gene lost 5 bases, with 9 bases spanning the gap. The CDR3 region is CSVVVSNNEQFF. CDR3 nucleotides: TGCAGCGTTGTAGTCAGTAACAATGAGCAGTTCTTC.

V gene TRBV6-1 combines with J gene TRBJ1-6; possible D gene TRBD1, 6 bases. The length of the CDR3 is 12 residues. Germline V gene lookup returns CDR1 MNHNS and CDR2 SASEGT. Trimming took 3 bases from V and 19 from J, leaving 16 bases between them. The CDR3 spells CASSDDRRPWHF. The CDR3 DNA reads as TGTGCCAGCAGTGATGACAGGCGCCCTTGGCACTTT.

The chain recombines TRBV30 with TRBJ1-1; a weak D match, TRBD1 (6 bases). The V end lost 4 bases, the J end lost 3 bases, and 12 bases lay between the germline ends. The CDR3 has 13 amino acids. Germline CDR1 and CDR2: GTSNPN and SVGIG (reference sequence). As DNA, the CDR3 is TGTGCCTGGACCAGGGGTGGGGACACTGAAGCTTTCTTT. Translation gives CAWTRGGDTEAFF. Looking up the rest from reference TRBV30 and TRBJ1-1 gives the full variable domain: SQTIHQWPATLVQPVGSPLSLECTVEGTSNPNLYWYRQAAGRGLQLLFYSVGIGQISSEVPQNLSASRPQDRQFILSSKKLLLSDSGFYLCAWTRGGDTEAFFGQGTRLTVV.

The V and J genes are TRBV9 and TRBJ1-1; possible D gene TRBD1, 6 bases. This CDR3 comprises 14 residues. Looked up from germline, CDR1 is SGDLS and CDR2 is YYNGEE. Trimming removed 4 bases at V and 1 base at J, with 11 bases between. The CDR3 reads CASSPRTENTEAFF. CDR3 in DNA: TGTGCCAGCAGCCCCCGGACAGAGAACACTGAAGCTTTCTTT.

The chain carries TRBV7-2 and TRBJ1-5; D not certain. CDR1 and CDR2 from the germline V gene are SGHTA and FQGNSA. There are 13 residues in the CDR3. V was cut by 1 base and J by 3 bases, with 4 bases left in between. CDR3 sequence (DNA): TGTGCCAGCAGCTTAGTCCACAATCAGCCCCAGCATTTT. This translates into CASSLVHNQPQHF.

The chain recombines TRBV2 with TRBJ1-2; a weak D match, TRBD1 (5 bases). The CDR3 consists of 13 residues. The germline V and J ends were trimmed by 6 bases and 6 bases, with 14 bases remaining between them. Germline V CDR1 and CDR2: SNHLY, FYNNEI. CDR3 amino acids: CASSMGLDHGYTF. CDR3 nucleotides: TGTGCCAGCAGCATGGGGCTCGACCATGGCTACACCTTC.

The J gene is TRBJ1-2, the V gene TRBV11-2; D not resolved. Germline V CDR1 and CDR2: SGHAT, FQNNGV. The CDR3 is made up of 13 amino acids. V lost 2 bases and J 8 bases, leaving 12 bases between the germline ends. The DNA for the CDR3 is TGTGCCAGCAGCTTACCTTTCGGGAGCGGCTACACCTTC. Translation: CASSLPFGSGYTF.

In its sample, this clone was seen once. The rearrangement joins TRBV7-8 to TRBJ1-1; no clear D gene. Germline CDR1 and CDR2: SGHVS and FQNEAQ. V was cut by 5 bases and J by 0 bases, with 7 bases left in between. This CDR3 comprises 13 residues. The CDR3 loop reads CASSMYMNTEAFF. The CDR3 DNA sequence: TGTGCCAGCAGCATGTACATGAACACTGAAGCTTTCTTT.

V usage is TRBV30 and J usage is TRBJ1-1; D is ambiguous. V shed 1 base and J shed 6 bases, with 21 bases lying between them. CDR1 is GTSNPN, CDR2 SVGIG, per germline (reference sequence). This CDR3 is built from 16 residues. The CDR3 DNA reads as TGTGCCTGGAGTGCCTCCTCGGGCTGGAGGGCTGCTGAAGCTTTCTTT. This translates into CAWSASSGWRAAEAFF.

The rearrangement joins TRBV10-3 to TRBJ2-2, with a tentative D call TRBD1 (6 bases). Trimming took 0 bases from V and 8 from J, leaving 16 bases between them. The CDR3 length is 16 residues. Looked up from germline, CDR1 is ENHRY and CDR2 is SYGVKD. The CDR3 bases are TGTGCCATCAGTGAGTCAAATCTCAGGGGCTCTGGGGAGCTGTTTTTT. Protein product: CAISESNLRGSGELFF.